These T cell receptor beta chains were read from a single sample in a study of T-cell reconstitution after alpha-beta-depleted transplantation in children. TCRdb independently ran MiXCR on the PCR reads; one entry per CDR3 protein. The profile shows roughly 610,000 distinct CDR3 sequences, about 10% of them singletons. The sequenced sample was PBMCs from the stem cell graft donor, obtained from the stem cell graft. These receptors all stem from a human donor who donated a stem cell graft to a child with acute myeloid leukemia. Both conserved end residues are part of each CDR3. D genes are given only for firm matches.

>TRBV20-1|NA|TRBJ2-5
CSAREESPETQYF
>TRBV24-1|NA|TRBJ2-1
CATSDLSAKGQFF
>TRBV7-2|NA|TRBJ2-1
CASSLVLGAQFF
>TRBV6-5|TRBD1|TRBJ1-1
CASRRGTGGTEAFF
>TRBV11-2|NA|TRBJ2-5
CASSRDGGDGTQYF
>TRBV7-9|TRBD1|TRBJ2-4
CASSSTGDLAGAKNIQYF
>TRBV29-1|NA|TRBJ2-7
CSVEGGDRSPYEQYF
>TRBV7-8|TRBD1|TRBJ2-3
CASSRDRDRITDTQYF
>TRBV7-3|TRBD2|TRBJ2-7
CASSLSGSDYEQYF
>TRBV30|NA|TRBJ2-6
CAWSVPGSGANVLTF
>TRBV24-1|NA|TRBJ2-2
CATSDSVAELNTGELFF
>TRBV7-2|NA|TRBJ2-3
CASSLDPATADTQYF
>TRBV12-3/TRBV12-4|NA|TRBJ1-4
CASRSNEKLFF
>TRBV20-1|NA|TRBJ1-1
CSATRTGNTEAFF
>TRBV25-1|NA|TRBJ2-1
CASTVIGAQHNEQFF
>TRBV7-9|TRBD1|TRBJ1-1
CASSPLTGPENTEAFF
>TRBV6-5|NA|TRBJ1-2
CASSYSIPTSAANYGYTF
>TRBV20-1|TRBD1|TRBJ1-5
CSARGGTGGQPQHF
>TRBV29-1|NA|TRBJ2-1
CSPGRVNTNEQFF
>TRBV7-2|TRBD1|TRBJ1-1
CASRVNRGQGKGTEAFF
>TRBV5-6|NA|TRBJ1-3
CASSLGQEGSGNTIYF
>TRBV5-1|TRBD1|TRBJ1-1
CASSGGQGGTEAFF
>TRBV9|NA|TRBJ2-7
CASARGRGPYEQYF
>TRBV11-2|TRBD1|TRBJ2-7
CASSLGGTGGRARPYEQYF
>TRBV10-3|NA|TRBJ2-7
CAISRTASYEQYF
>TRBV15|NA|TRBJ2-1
CATSRGSQSGSSYNEQFF
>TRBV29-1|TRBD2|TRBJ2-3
CSVAPIQLAGGADTQYF
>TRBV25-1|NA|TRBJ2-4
CASSESGAKNIQYF
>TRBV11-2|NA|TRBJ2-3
CASSDLSGRTDTQYF
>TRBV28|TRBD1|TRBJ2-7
CASSSPGDRGSYEQYF
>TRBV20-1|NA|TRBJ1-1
CSASRSGGRITEAFF